The 9 T cell receptor beta chains below were found in one sample sequenced in a study of regulatory T cells. General study points: Hydrophobic residues at CDR3 positions 6 and 7 were enriched in conventional CD4+ T cells of CD3G-deficient patients.

Their antigen targets remain unknown. Primers: 52 TRBV forward and 13 TRBJ reverse. Measured with immunoSEQ multiplex PCR; TCRdb has only the in-frame clones, and not every one. The data hold about 34,000 clones, with nearly 95% observed a single time. Sequencing used conventional CD4+ T cells sorted from blood. These receptors all stem from a child aged 2 to 9 with CD3G deficiency.

The gene calls are TRBV28 and TRBJ1-4, with a tentative D call TRBD1 (6 bases). The CDR3 consists of 16 residues. V was shortened by 6 bases and J by 10 bases, with 24 bases between the two germline ends. Germline V gene lookup returns CDR1 MDHEN and CDR2 SYDVKM. CDR3 nucleotide sequence: TGTGCCAGCAGCTCGTATGGGGGGACACTTTATGGAAAACTGTTTTTT. Its translation is CASSSYGGTLYGKLFF.

V is TRBV28 and J is TRBJ1-5; 7 bases are a match to TRBD1. The CDR3 consists of 13 residues. Germline V lookup: CDR1 MDHEN, CDR2 SYDVKM. The J segment lost 5 bases and the V segment lost 5 bases, leaving 3 bases of the junction unmatched. The CDR3: CASSAGGHQPQHF. The DNA for the CDR3 is TGTGCCAGCAGTGCAGGGGGGCATCAGCCCCAGCATTTT.

The genes are TRBV28 and TRBJ2-7, with D perhaps TRBD1 or TRBD2 (6 bases each). This CDR3 has 15 residues. V was pared by 5 bases and J by 6 bases, with 20 bases between. In germline, CDR1 is MDHEN, CDR2 SYDVKM. In DNA form, the CDR3 reads TGTGCCAGCAGTCTCCCCGGGGGCGGGATTAGCGAGCAGTACTTC. This gives the protein CASSLPGGGISEQYF.

This clone was counted a few times. The chain uses TRBV5-1 and TRBJ2-7, with 7 bases aligning to TRBD2. The CDR3 sequence is 17 residues long. V lost 2 bases and J lost 2; bases outside the gene matches: 13. CDR1 is SGHRS and CDR2 is YFSETQ in the germline V gene. Written as DNA, the CDR3 is TGCGCCAGCAGCTTAGGTAGCGCCAGCGGGACCACCTACGAGCAGTACTTC. It translates to CASSLGSASGTTYEQYF.

The J gene is TRBJ1-6, the V gene TRBV7-2; D uncertain. The CDR3 is 15 residues long. V shed 2 bases and J shed 7 bases, with 12 bases lying between them. Germline V gene lookup returns CDR1 SGHTA and CDR2 FQGNSA. CDR3 sequence: CASSLYNGPNSPLHF. In DNA, the CDR3 is TGTGCCAGCAGCTTATATAACGGCCCAAATTCACCCCTCCACTTT. Looking up the rest from reference TRBV7-2 and TRBJ1-6 gives the full variable domain: GAGVSQSPSNKVTEKGKDVELRCDPISGHTALYWYRQSLGQGLEFLIYFQGNSAPDKSGLPSDRFSAERTGGSVSTLTIQRTQQEDSAVYLCASSLYNGPNSPLHFGNGTRLTVT.

The chain joins TRBV19 to TRBJ2-1; 8 nucleotides agree with TRBD2. Germline V lookup: CDR1 LNHDA, CDR2 SQIVND (reference sequence). This CDR3 spans 17 amino acids. The V and J ends lost 6 bases and 8 bases, in that order; junction bases with no gene match: 18. Here the CDR3 reads CASSRRSTGLESYEQFF. The CDR3 DNA reads as TGTGCCAGTAGCCGACGGTCAACGGGACTAGAAAGCTATGAGCAGTTCTTC.

V is TRBV5-1 and J is TRBJ2-3, with D unclear. Trimming cost V 0 bases and J 6 bases, with 8 bases left between them. Per germline, CDR1 SGHRS and CDR2 YFSETQ. This CDR3 has 13 residues. This chain's CDR3 is CASSLVGLDTQYF. The CDR3 DNA follows: TGCGCCAGCAGCTTGGTAGGGCTGGATACGCAGTATTTT.

The chain employs TRBV5-1 and TRBJ2-3; 13 bases align to TRBD2. The CDR3 extends over 15 amino acids. CDR1 and CDR2 (germline): SGHRS, YFSETQ. V shed 4 bases, J shed 6 bases, and the junction held 5 bases outside the gene matches. The CDR3, as DNA: TGCGCCAGCAGCCCCGGACTAGCGGGAGTGGATACGCAGTATTTT. Translated, it gives CASSPGLAGVDTQYF.

This chain uses TRBV27 with TRBJ2-5; D is unresolved. This CDR3 spans 13 amino acids. V shed 2 bases and J shed 3 bases, with 7 bases lying between them. Germline V gene lookup returns CDR1 MNHEY and CDR2 SMNVEV (reference sequence). The CDR3 spells CASSLRREETQYF. CDR3 nucleotide sequence: TGTGCCAGCAGTTTAAGGCGAGAAGAGACCCAGTACTTC.